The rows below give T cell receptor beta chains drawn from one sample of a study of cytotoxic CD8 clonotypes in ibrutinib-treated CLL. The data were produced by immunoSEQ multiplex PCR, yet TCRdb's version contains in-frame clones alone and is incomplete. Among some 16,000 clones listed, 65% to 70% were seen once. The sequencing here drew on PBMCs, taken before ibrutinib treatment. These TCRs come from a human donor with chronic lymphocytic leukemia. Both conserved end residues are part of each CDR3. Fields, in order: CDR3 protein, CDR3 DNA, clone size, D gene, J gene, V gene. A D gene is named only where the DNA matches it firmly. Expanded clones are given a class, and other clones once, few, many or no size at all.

CASSPRVVGINEQYF,TGTGCCAGCAGCCCCCGGGTTGTGGGGATCAACGAGCAGTACTTC,once,NA,TRBJ2-7,TRBV11-3
CASSGATVNTGELFF,TGTGCCAGCAGTGGAGCGACAGTGAACACCGGGGAGCTGTTTTTT,NA,NA,TRBJ2-2,TRBV2
CASSFGTADSGNTIYF,TGTGCCAGCAGCTTCGGGACCGCCGACTCTGGAAACACCATATATTTT,NA,NA,TRBJ1-3,TRBV9
CASSSIKVRGSKPQHF,TGTGCCAGCAGCTCGATCAAGGTGAGGGGATCGAAGCCCCAGCATTTT,NA,NA,TRBJ1-5,TRBV28
CASSLGGRVNTEAFF,TGTGCCAGTAGTCTCGGCGGAAGGGTAAACACTGAAGCTTTCTTT,few,NA,TRBJ1-1,TRBV19
CASSIELGPRAANNEQFF,TGTGCCAGTAGTATAGAGTTGGGACCTAGGGCCGCGAACAATGAGCAGTTCTTC,NA,NA,TRBJ2-1,TRBV19
CASSLFIRGGNEQFF,TGTGCCAGCAGCTTATTTATACGGGGTGGCAATGAGCAGTTCTTC,NA,NA,TRBJ2-1,TRBV7-2
CASTKRGTDTQYF,TGTGCCAGCACGAAGCGGGGGACAGATACGCAGTATTTT,few,TRBD2,TRBJ2-3,TRBV6-1
CASSEQYSPLHF,TGTGCCAGCAGTGAACAGTACTCACCCCTCCACTTT,NA,NA,TRBJ1-6,TRBV2
CACRGTANNSPLHF,TGTGCCTGTAGAGGGACAGCCAATAATTCACCCCTCCACTTT,NA,TRBD1,TRBJ1-6,TRBV30
CASTLRGVSDTQYF,TGTGCCAGCACCCTCCGGGGCGTTTCAGATACGCAGTATTTT,NA,NA,TRBJ2-3,TRBV7-8
CASSPETKNTEAFF,TGTGCCAGTAGCCCAGAGACAAAAAACACTGAAGCTTTCTTT,few,NA,TRBJ1-1,TRBV19
CSVQGQVSYEQYF,TGCAGCGTTCAGGGGCAAGTCTCCTACGAGCAGTACTTC,NA,NA,TRBJ2-7,TRBV29-1
CASSQDGRSYEQYF,TGTGCCAGCAGCCAAGACGGGCGGAGCTACGAGCAGTACTTC,NA,NA,TRBJ2-7,TRBV4-2
CATSSTGELFF,TGTGCCACCTCGAGCACCGGGGAGCTGTTTTTT,NA,NA,TRBJ2-2,TRBV6-6
CASSLTGGDGGEKLFF,TGCGCCAGCAGCCTTACAGGGGGCGACGGCGGTGAAAAACTGTTTTTT,NA,TRBD1,TRBJ1-4,TRBV5-1
CASSIRGRTGNTIYF,TGTGCCAGCAGTATCAGGGGACGCACTGGAAACACCATATATTTT,NA,NA,TRBJ1-3,TRBV2